This T cell receptor beta chain was obtained from a study of T cell responses to AZD1222 COVID-19 vaccine. General observations from the study: Most donors were white British, females outnumbered males, and clonal diversity was possibly underestimated. The span of vaccine-associated CD4 TCRs extended across spike, with dominance at 160-218 and 743-854.

This clone was observed once. Its antigen is unidentified. Per the germline V gene, CDR1 is SGHKS and CDR2 is YYEKEE (reference sequence). The CDR3 loop spans 15 amino acids. With V trimmed by 5 bases and J by 2 bases, 5 bases remained unmatched. Libraries were prepared by immunoSEQ multiplex PCR; TCRdb keeps only in-frame clonotypes and omits some of them. This table has about 130,000 clones, about 87% appearing once. Material: peripheral blood, obtained on day 0 of AZD1222 vaccination. The origin of this receptor is an adult in good health. V and J are TRBV5-5 and TRBJ1-5; TRBD1 agrees at 9 bases. CDR3 DNA sequence: TGTGCCAGCAGTACCCGGACAGGGGGCAATCAGCCCCAGCATTTT. It is translated as CASSTRTGGNQPQHF.